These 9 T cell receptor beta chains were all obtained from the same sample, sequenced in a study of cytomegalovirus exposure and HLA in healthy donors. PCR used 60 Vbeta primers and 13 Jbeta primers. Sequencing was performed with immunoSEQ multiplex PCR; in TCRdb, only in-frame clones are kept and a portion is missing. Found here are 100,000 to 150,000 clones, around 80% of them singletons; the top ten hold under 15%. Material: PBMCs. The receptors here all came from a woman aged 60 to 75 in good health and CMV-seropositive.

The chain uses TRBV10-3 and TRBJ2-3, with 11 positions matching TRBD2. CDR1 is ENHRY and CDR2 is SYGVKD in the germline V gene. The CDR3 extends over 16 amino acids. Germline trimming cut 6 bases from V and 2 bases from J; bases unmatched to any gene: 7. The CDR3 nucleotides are TGTGCCATCAGGCGGGAGGGACTAGCGGACACAGATACGCAGTATTTT. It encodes CAIRREGLADTDTQYF.

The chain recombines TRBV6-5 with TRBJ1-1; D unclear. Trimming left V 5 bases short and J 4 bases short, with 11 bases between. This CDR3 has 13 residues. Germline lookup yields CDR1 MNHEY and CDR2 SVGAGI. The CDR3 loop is CASSEEMTTEAFF. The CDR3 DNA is TGTGCCAGCAGTGAGGAGATGACCACTGAAGCTTTCTTT.

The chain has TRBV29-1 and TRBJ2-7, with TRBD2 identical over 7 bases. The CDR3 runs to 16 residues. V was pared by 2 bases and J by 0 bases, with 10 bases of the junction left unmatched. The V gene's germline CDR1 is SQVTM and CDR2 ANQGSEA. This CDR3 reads CSVESEASGTSYEQYF. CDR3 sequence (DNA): TGCAGCGTTGAAAGTGAGGCTAGCGGAACCTCCTACGAGCAGTACTTC.

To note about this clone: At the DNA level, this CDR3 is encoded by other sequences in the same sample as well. The CDR3 region is CASSLGGDYGYTF. The CDR3 nucleotides are TGTGCCAGCAGCTTAGGGGGCGACTATGGCTACACCTTC. This chain uses TRBV7-2 with TRBJ1-2; D may be TRBD1 (5 bases). In germline, CDR1 is SGHTA, CDR2 FQGNSA. The CDR3 is made up of 13 amino acids. V was trimmed by 1 base and J by 3 bases, leaving 6 bases between them.

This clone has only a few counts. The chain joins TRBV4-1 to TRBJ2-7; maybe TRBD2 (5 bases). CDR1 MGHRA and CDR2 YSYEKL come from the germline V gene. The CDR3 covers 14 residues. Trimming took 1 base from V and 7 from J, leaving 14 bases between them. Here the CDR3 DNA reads TGCGCCAGCAGCCAAGGAACTACCCCGGGGGAGCAGTACTTC. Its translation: CASSQGTTPGEQYF.

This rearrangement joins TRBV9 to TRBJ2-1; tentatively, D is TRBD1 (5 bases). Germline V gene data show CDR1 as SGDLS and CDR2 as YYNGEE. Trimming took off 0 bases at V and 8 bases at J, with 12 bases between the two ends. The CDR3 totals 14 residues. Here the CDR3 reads CASSVAPGHDEQFF. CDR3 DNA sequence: TGTGCCAGCAGCGTAGCCCCAGGGCACGATGAGCAGTTCTTC.

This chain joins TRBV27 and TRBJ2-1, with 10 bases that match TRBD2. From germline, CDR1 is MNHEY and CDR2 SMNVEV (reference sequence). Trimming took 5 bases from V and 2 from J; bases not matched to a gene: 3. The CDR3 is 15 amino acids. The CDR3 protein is CASSRSGRAYNEQFF. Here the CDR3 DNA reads TGTGCCAGCAGTAGGAGCGGGAGGGCCTACAATGAGCAGTTCTTC.

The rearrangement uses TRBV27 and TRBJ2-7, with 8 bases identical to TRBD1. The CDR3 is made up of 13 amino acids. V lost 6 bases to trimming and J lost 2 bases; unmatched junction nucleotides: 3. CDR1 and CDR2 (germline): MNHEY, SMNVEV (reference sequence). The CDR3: CASRSGGAYEQYF. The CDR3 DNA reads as TGTGCCAGCAGGTCAGGGGGCGCCTACGAGCAGTACTTC.

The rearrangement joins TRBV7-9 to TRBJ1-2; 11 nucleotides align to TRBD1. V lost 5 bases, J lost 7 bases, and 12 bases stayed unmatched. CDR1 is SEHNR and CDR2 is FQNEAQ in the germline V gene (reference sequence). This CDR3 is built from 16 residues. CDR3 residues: CASSDFRDRGNAGYTF. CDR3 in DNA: TGTGCCAGCAGCGACTTCCGGGACAGGGGGAATGCTGGCTACACCTTC. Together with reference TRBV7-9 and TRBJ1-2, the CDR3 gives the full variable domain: DTGVSQNPRHKITKRGQNVTFRCDPISEHNRLYWYRQTLGQGPEFLTYFQNEAQLEKSRLLSDRFSAERPKGSFSTLEIQRTEQGDSAMYLCASSDFRDRGNAGYTFGSGTRLTVV.